This T cell receptor beta chain was sequenced during a study of shared clonotypes between healthy human individuals. Study-wide context: A couple of women and a few men aged 18 to 49 served as donors. Overall study findings and caveats: Sequencing depth was a factor that was expected to affect clonotype sharing among donors. Collection of samples was limited to blood; tissue repertoires likely differ.

Worth noting for this clone: What it recognizes is unknown.

Replicate PCRs for unsorted PBMC used roughly 320 ng DNA (about 30,000 T cell genomes). The repertoire was sequenced with immunoSEQ multiplex PCR; TCRdb's copy has only in-frame clones and lacks some. The sample consists of about half a million clones, around 75% of them appearing once. The germline V gene has CDR1 SGHKS and CDR2 YYEKEE (reference sequence). V was trimmed by 3 bases and J by 1 base, leaving 11 bases between them. This CDR3 spans 14 amino acids. This chain uses TRBV5-5 with TRBJ2-7; D possibly corresponds to TRBD2 (6 bases). Sequencing was performed on PBMCs. This TCR was recovered from a woman in her thirties or forties in good health. Some clones in this sample may be carry-over from other donors' samples. The DNA for the CDR3 is TGTGCCAGCAGCTGGGGACTTGAGTCCTACGAGCAGTACTTC. It encodes CASSWGLESYEQYF. Full variable domain (rest looked up from reference TRBV5-5 and TRBJ2-7): DAGVTQSPTHLIKTRGQQVTLRCSPISGHKSVSWYQQVLGQGPQFIFQYYEKEERGRGNFPDRFSARQFPNYSSELNVNALLLGDSALYLCASSWGLESYEQYFGPGTRLTVT.